The 23 T cell receptor beta chains presented below share a single source sample, sequenced in a study of early T cells in non-severe SARS-CoV-2 infection (dated by TCRdb to the early 2020s). Library construction relied on 5' RACE. Instrument used: NextSeq 500. TCRdb redid the processing of the public reads, applying fastp at Q25 and MiXCR, and retained in-frame beta chains. Under each unique CDR3 protein, matching rows form one entry showing the most common genes and DNA. The sample table holds 66,000 or so distinct CDR3 sequences, of which approximately 10% were seen once. In total, the top ten clones hold over 1.5% of the sample. The sample taken for sequencing was whole blood. The receptors were sampled from an adult who was a healthcare worker with PCR-confirmed SARS-CoV-2 infection or an uninfected control (not recorded which).

This clonotype came up a few times. This chain links TRBV6-1 with TRBJ1-3; no clear D. The CDR3 covers 15 residues. The V end lost 5 bases, the J end lost 0 bases, and 11 bases lay between the germline ends. Germline V gene sequence: CDR1 MNHNS, CDR2 SASEGT. CDR3 bases: TGTGCCAGCAGTTCTTTGGTCGGCTCTGGAAACACCATATATTTT. Translation: CASSSLVGSGNTIYF.

This clonotype was counted ten times or more. The rearrangement joins TRBV5-1 to TRBJ2-5, with a tentative D call TRBD1 (6 bases). The germline V gene encodes CDR1 SGHRS and CDR2 YFSETQ. This CDR3 spans 13 amino acids. The V and J ends lost 3 bases and 2 bases respectively, with 8 bases between them. The chain's CDR3 is CASSSTGQETQYF. DNA of the CDR3: TGCGCCAGCAGCTCGACAGGACAAGAGACCCAGTACTTC.

This clonotype was counted at least ten times. This chain uses TRBV11-2 with TRBJ2-3, with a weak D call TRBD2 (6 bases). V dropped 6 bases and J dropped 5 bases, with 18 bases sitting between them. Germline-derived CDR1 and CDR2 are SGHAT and FQNNGV. There are 15 residues in the CDR3. CDR3 residues: CASSPAGPAGDTQYF. CDR3 nucleotides: TGTGCCAGCAGTCCCGCTGGGCCAGCGGGAGATACGCAGTATTTT. Full variable domain (missing parts from reference TRBV11-2 and TRBJ2-3): EAGVAQSPRYKIIEKRQSVAFWCNPISGHATLYWYQQILGQGPKLLIQFQNNGVVDDSQLPKDRFSAERLKGVDSTLKIQPAKLEDSAVYLCASSPAGPAGDTQYFGPGTRLTVL.

This clonotype came up a few times. This chain uses TRBV27 with TRBJ1-6; D ambiguous. The CDR3 runs 15 residues. Germline CDR1 reads MNHEY; CDR2 reads SMNVEV (reference sequence). V shed 4 bases and J shed 7 bases, with 14 bases lying between them. The CDR3 loop is CASSWGGRVNSPLHF. CDR3 DNA: TGTGCCAGCAGTTGGGGAGGGAGAGTCAATTCACCCCTCCACTTT.

The rearrangement joins TRBV5-1 to TRBJ2-7; 7 nucleotides align to TRBD2. Losses at the gene ends were 2 bases for V and 5 bases for J; bases not matched to a gene: 1. CDR3 length: 12 residues. The germline gives CDR1 SGHRS, CDR2 YFSETQ. The DNA of the CDR3 is TGCGCCAGCAGCTTTCGGGGGGACGAGCAGTACTTC. It translates to CASSFRGDEQYF.

This clonotype was seen a few times. The chain combines TRBV3-1 with TRBJ2-7; D uncertain. Germline CDR1 reads LGHDT; CDR2 reads YNNKEL (reference sequence). Trimming left V 4 bases short and J 5 bases short, with 9 bases between. The CDR3 has 12 amino acids. CDR3 coding DNA: TGTGCCAGCAGCCGCTACCTCAACGAGCAGTACTTC. It translates to CASSRYLNEQYF.

The sample holds many counts of this clonotype. The V and J genes are TRBV5-6 and TRBJ2-3; the match to TRBD2 covers 13 bases. The CDR3 contains 16 residues. Germline V gene sequence: CDR1 SGHDT, CDR2 YYEEEE. Trimming cost V 4 bases and J 5 bases; bases outside gene matches: 7. CDR3 region: CASSTTSGGLGDTQYF. DNA for the CDR3: TGTGCCAGCAGCACGACTAGCGGGGGGCTAGGAGATACGCAGTATTTT.

The gene calls are TRBV4-3 and TRBJ1-2; possibly TRBD1 for D (5 bases). Between the trimmed V and J ends, which lost 4 bases and 8 bases, there was a span of 23 bases. Germline V CDR1 and CDR2: LGHNA, YSLEER. The CDR3 length is 16 residues. CDR3 coding DNA: TGCGCCAGCAGCCCCATAGAAGGGACCCGACGAACGGGCTACACCTTC. Residues: CASSPIEGTRRTGYTF.

Only a few counts were recorded for this clonotype. The chain links TRBV7-2 to TRBJ2-3, with D tentatively TRBD1 (6 bases). This CDR3 comprises 15 residues. Germline lookup yields CDR1 SGHTA and CDR2 FQGNSA. V dropped 1 base and J dropped 3 bases, with 11 bases sitting between them. The chain's CDR3 is CASSLVWQGTDTQYF. In DNA, the CDR3 is TGTGCCAGCAGCTTAGTTTGGCAGGGGACAGATACGCAGTATTTT.

This clonotype has a count of ten or more. The chain uses TRBV12-3 or TRBV12-4 and TRBJ2-7; D unresolved. This CDR3 has 13 amino acids. V was cut by 2 bases and J by 4 bases, with 9 bases left in between. The CDR3 region is CASSLLGRYEQYF. In DNA form, the CDR3 reads TGTGCCAGCAGTTTACTCGGCCGGTACGAGCAGTACTTC.

A remark on this clonotype: This may stem from a read error, because a much larger clone lies one nucleotide away. V and J are TRBV7-8 and TRBJ1-5; D unresolved. The CDR3 has 15 amino acids. V lost 1 base to trimming and J lost 6 bases, with 13 bases between them. CDR1 SGHVS and CDR2 FQNEAQ come from the germline V gene. The CDR3 sequence: CASSLVHGPSQPQHF. As DNA, the CDR3 is TGTGCCAGCAGCTTAGTGCATGGCCCCTCTCAGCCCCAGCATTTT.

The V and J genes are TRBV4-3 and TRBJ2-1, with D possibly matching TRBD1 (5 bases). The CDR3 covers 13 residues. The ends were cut back, 3 bases at V and 12 bases at J, with 15 bases in the middle. Germline lookup yields CDR1 LGHNA and CDR2 YSLEER. In nucleotides, the CDR3 is TGCGCCAGCAGCCAGCTATCAGGGTCGGGGCAGTTCTTC. This translates into CASSQLSGSGQFF.

This clonotype was seen a handful of times. The J gene is TRBJ1-2, the V gene TRBV7-9, with D possibly being TRBD1 (5 bases). Germline V gives CDR1 SEHNR, CDR2 FQNEAQ (reference sequence). The CDR3 is made up of 16 amino acids. The V gene lost 0 bases and the J gene lost 5 bases, with 16 bases spanning the gap. The CDR3 DNA reads as TGTGCCAGCAGCTTAGCTAAGGCGGGGCTTCCGTATGGCTACACCTTC. This encodes CASSLAKAGLPYGYTF.

There are many counts of this clonotype. V gene TRBV6-2 or TRBV6-3 combines with J gene TRBJ2-3; D is possibly TRBD2 (6 bases). Germline V CDR1 and CDR2: MNHEY, SVGEGT. The CDR3 loop spans 14 amino acids. The V end was cut by 8 bases, the J end by 2 bases, with 14 bases between. The CDR3 reads CASSPGGDTDTQYF. As DNA, the CDR3 is TGTGCCAGCTCGCCCGGGGGAGACACAGATACGCAGTATTTT.

The CDR3 here is CASSLWAGRDEQYF. CDR3 in DNA: TGTGCCAGCAGCTTGTGGGCAGGTCGGGACGAGCAGTACTTC. V and J are TRBV11-2 and TRBJ2-7; unclear D gene. V was pared by 3 bases and J by 5 bases, with 14 bases between. CDR1 is SGHAT and CDR2 is FQNNGV in the germline V gene. CDR3 length: 14 residues.

The V call is TRBV20-1, the J call TRBJ1-1; D not certain. V lost 6 bases and J 6 bases, leaving 20 bases between the germline ends. Germline V gene lookup returns CDR1 DFQATT and CDR2 SNEGSKA (reference sequence). The CDR3 is 14 amino acids. Here the CDR3 DNA reads TGCAGTGCCACCAAGTTGGTGTTAGCGGCTGAAGCTTTCTTT. Translating it yields CSATKLVLAAEAFF.

This clonotype was detected only a few times. The CDR3 region is CATSDRLAGNNEQFF. The CDR3 DNA reads as TGTGCCACCAGTGATCGACTAGCGGGGAATAATGAGCAGTTCTTC. The rearrangement uses TRBV24-1 and TRBJ2-1; the match to TRBD2 covers 11 bases. Losses at the gene ends were 3 bases for V and 7 bases for J; bases not matched to a gene: 4. The CDR3 runs to 15 residues. The V gene's germline CDR1 is KGHDR and CDR2 SFDVKD.

V usage is TRBV29-1 and J usage is TRBJ1-2; D unclear. V lost 0 bases and J lost 8, with 10 bases in between. CDR1 and CDR2 (germline): SQVTM, ANQGSEA. The CDR3 has 12 residues. CDR3 region: CSVEDWSPGYTF. CDR3 in DNA: TGCAGCGTTGAAGATTGGTCCCCCGGCTACACCTTC.

This chain links TRBV21-1 with TRBJ2-3; the DNA was not compared with TRBD1, the D call given in the table. TRBV21-1 is termed a pseudogene. The CDR3 length is 14 residues. CDR3 loop: CASRLTEAGDTQYF. The CDR3 DNA reads TGTGCCAGCAGACTGACAGAAGCCGGAGATACGCAGTATTTT.

This clonotype was picked up a small number of times. The genes are TRBV7-9 and TRBJ1-1, with 8 bases fitting TRBD1. After removal of 8 bases from V and 3 bases from J, the junction contained 5 bases not matched to a gene. CDR3 length: 13 residues. CDR1 and CDR2 from the germline V gene are SEHNR and FQNEAQ (reference sequence). CDR3 protein: CASEGQGDTEAFF. DNA for the CDR3: TGTGCCAGCGAAGGACAGGGTGACACTGAAGCTTTCTTT.

This clonotype has at least ten counts. The chain has TRBV5-1 and TRBJ2-1; possibly TRBD2 for D (6 bases). Germline lookup yields CDR1 SGHRS and CDR2 YFSETQ. This CDR3 has 13 residues. V lost 2 bases and J 9 bases, leaving 12 bases between the germline ends. CDR3 sequence (DNA): TGCGCCAGCAGCTTCGGGGGACGGGGTGAGCAGTTCTTC. As protein: CASSFGGRGEQFF.

This clonotype was observed a few times. The CDR3 sequence: CASSPGPDTGELFF. For the CDR3, the DNA is TGTGCCAGCAGCCCGGGACCGGACACCGGGGAGCTGTTTTTT. V is TRBV7-2 and J is TRBJ2-2, with D perhaps assigned TRBD1 or TRBD2 (5 bases each). This CDR3 is built from 14 residues. V was cut by 5 bases and J by 3 bases, with 10 bases left in between. Germline CDR1 SGHTA, CDR2 FQGNSA. Supplemented by reference TRBV7-2 and TRBJ2-2, the full variable domain reads GAGVSQSPSNKVTEKGKDVELRCDPISGHTALYWYRQSLGQGLEFLIYFQGNSAPDKSGLPSDRFSAERTGGSVSTLTIQRTQQEDSAVYLCASSPGPDTGELFFGEGSRLTVL.

The rearrangement links TRBV10-2 to TRBJ1-5; D remains ambiguous. Germline V gives CDR1 WSHSY, CDR2 SAAADI. The V and J ends lost 7 bases and 1 base respectively, with 11 bases between them. CDR3 length: 14 residues. CDR3 sequence (DNA): TGCGCCAGCAAACCGGGTTGGAGCAATCAGCCCCAGCATTTT. Residues: CASKPGWSNQPQHF.